This TCR beta chain was identified during a study of blood T cell repertoires in COVID-19. Sequencing used immunoSEQ multiplex PCR; TCRdb keeps in-frame clones, though not all of them. The sample shows approximately 140,000 clones, 65% to 85% of them seen only once. Germline V gene data show CDR1 as PRHDT and CDR2 as FYEKMQ (reference sequence). This CDR3 contains 14 residues. Trimming removed 8 bases from V and 3 bases from J; junction bases left unmatched: 6. Input material: PBMCs or T cells enriched from blood (not recorded which). The chain couples TRBV13 to TRBJ2-7, with TRBD2 matching over 11 bases. This clonotype originated in a woman aged 45-59 years who had been exposed to COVID-19. This CDR3 reads CASSASGGHYEQYF. In nucleotides, the CDR3 is TGTGCCAGCTCGGCTAGCGGGGGGCACTACGAGCAGTACTTC.